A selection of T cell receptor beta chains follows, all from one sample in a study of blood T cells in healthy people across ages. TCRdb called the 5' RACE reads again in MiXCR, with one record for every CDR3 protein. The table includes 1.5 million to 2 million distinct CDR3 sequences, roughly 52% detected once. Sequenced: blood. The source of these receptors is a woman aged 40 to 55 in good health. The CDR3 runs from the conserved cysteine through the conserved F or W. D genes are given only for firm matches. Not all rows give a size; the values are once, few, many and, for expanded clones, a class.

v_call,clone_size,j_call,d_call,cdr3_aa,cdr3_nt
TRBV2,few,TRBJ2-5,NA,CASSESRTIQETQYF,TGTGCCAGCAGTGAAAGTCGGACAATCCAAGAGACCCAGTACTTC
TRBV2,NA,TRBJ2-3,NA,CASMQGQTDTQYF,TGTGCCAGCATGCAGGGGCAAACAGATACGCAGTATTTT
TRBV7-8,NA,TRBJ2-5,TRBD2,CASSLTTGTSGGLPPETQYF,TGTGCCAGCAGCTTAACAACCGGGACTAGCGGGGGGCTCCCCCCAGAGACCCAGTACTTC
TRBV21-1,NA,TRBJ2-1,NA,CAGSKLSMGQGNNEQFF,TGTGCCGGCAGCAAACTGTCCATGGGACAGGGGAACAATGAGCAGTTCTTC
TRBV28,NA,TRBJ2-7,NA,CASSLLGGDEQYF,TGTGCCAGCAGTTTACTCGGAGGGGACGAGCAGTACTTC
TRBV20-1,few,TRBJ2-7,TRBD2,CSASTSGGRIYEQYF,TGCAGTGCTAGTACGAGCGGGGGGCGGATCTACGAGCAGTACTTC
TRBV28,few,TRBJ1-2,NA,CASSLSDRGYTF,TGTGCCAGCAGTTTGTCGGACAGAGGCTACACCTTC
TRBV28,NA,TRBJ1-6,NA,CASNPTWFSPLHF,TGTGCCAGCAACCCCACCTGGTTTTCACCACTCCACTTT
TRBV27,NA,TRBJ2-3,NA,CAARDFTTDTQYF,TGTGCCGCCCGGGACTTTACCACAGATACGCAGTATTTT
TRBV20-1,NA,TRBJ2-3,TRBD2,CSAPLGLRTDTQYF,TGCAGTGCTCCACTGGGACTACGCACAGATACGCAGTATTTT
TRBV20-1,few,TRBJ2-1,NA,CSARGMNYNEQFF,TGCAGTGCTAGAGGCATGAACTACAATGAGCAGTTCTTC
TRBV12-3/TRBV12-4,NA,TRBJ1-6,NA,CASSDGRDSPLHF,TGTGCCAGCAGTGACGGACGGGATTCACCCCTCCACTTT
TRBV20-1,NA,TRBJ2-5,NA,CSAPGRSHQETQYF,TGCAGTGCACCGGGACGGTCTCACCAAGAGACCCAGTACTTC
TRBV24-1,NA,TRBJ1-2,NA,CATSEAGGYTF,TGTGCCACCAGTGAGGCGGGTGGCTACACCTTC
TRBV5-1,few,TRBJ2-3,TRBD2,CASSLSAGGTDTQYF,TGTGCCAGCAGCTTATCGGCGGGAGGCACAGATACGCAGTATTTT
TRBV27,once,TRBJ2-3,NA,CASSLKQSSDTQYF,TGTGCCAGCAGTTTAAAGCAATCATCAGATACGCAGTATTTT
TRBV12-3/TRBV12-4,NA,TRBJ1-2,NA,CASSFNYPPGYGYTF,TGTGCCAGCAGTTTTAACTACCCGCCGGGCTATGGCTACACCTTC
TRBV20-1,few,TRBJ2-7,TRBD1,CSARGDRATYEQYF,TGCAGTGCTAGAGGGGACAGGGCTACCTACGAGCAGTACTTC
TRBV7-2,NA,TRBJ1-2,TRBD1,CASSSPSGTQGGNYGYTF,TGTGCCAGCAGCTCGCCCTCCGGGACCCAGGGGGGTAACTATGGCTACACCTTC
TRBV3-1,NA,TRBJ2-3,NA,CASSRRPGTPTSTDTQYF,TGTGCCAGCAGCCGCCGCCCCGGGACTCCTACTAGCACAGATACGCAGTATTTT
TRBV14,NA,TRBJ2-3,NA,CASSRPLGWGTDTQYF,TGTGCCAGCAGCCGACCCCTAGGGTGGGGCACAGATACGCAGTATTTT
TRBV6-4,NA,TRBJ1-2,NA,CASSSGAAGINYGYTF,TGTGCCAGCTCGTCCGGGGCAGCGGGTATTAACTATGGCTACACCTTC